Listed here are 7 T cell receptor beta chains from one sample, sequenced in a study of T cell changes during pregnancy in multiple sclerosis (dated by TCRdb to the late 2010s). To prepare the library, the immunoSEQ multiplex PCR assay was applied. This immuneACCESS table, as held by TCRdb, lists in-frame sequences with V and J called but not all clones. Of the missing ones, under half trace to an unresolved V gene in checked studies; the others have no known cause. This sample comprises roughly 64,000 clones, 80% to 95% of them detected only once. The ten top clones hold approximately 6.1% of the sample. Sequencing was performed on peripheral blood, taken in the third trimester of pregnancy. These receptors all come from a female donor in good health, enrolled as a control in a pregnancy study.

The V call is TRBV28, the J call TRBJ2-5, with D tentatively TRBD1 (7 bases). The germline V gene has CDR1 MDHEN and CDR2 SYDVKM. The CDR3 is made up of 15 amino acids. Trimming shortened V by 2 bases and J by 5 bases, and 15 bases separated the two germline ends. CDR3 nucleotide sequence: TGTGCCAGCAGTTTACGGACAGGAGGGGGGGAGACCCAGTACTTC. It codes for CASSLRTGGGETQYF. The whole variable domain, filled in from reference TRBV28 and TRBJ2-5, reads DVKVTQSSRYLVKRTGEKVFLECVQDMDHENMFWYRQDPGLGLRLIYFSYDVKMKEKGDIPEGYSVSREKKERFSLILESASTNQTSMYLCASSLRTGGGETQYFGPGTRLLVL.

The chain recombines TRBV12-5 with TRBJ1-2; 8 bases are shared with TRBD1. V lost 3 bases and J lost 1; bases outside the gene matches: 16. Germline assignment: CDR1 LGHNT and CDR2 FRNRAP. The CDR3 consists of 19 residues. The DNA of the CDR3 is TGTGCTAGTGGTTTTGCCCTCCGGACAGGGACAGATTTTAACTATGGCTACACCTTC. This translates into CASGFALRTGTDFNYGYTF.

The rearrangement uses TRBV29-1 and TRBJ1-3; D unclear. Trimming pared 6 bases from V and 2 bases from J, leaving 14 bases between. The CDR3 totals 14 residues. Germline CDR1 is SQVTM and CDR2 is ANQGSEA. CDR3 nucleotides: TGCAGCGTATCACAACACCCAGCTGGAAACACCATATATTTT. Protein: CSVSQHPAGNTIYF.

The rearrangement uses TRBV7-2 and TRBJ2-5; the D gene is possibly TRBD1 (5 bases). The V and J ends lost 4 bases and 1 base respectively, with 13 bases between them. The CDR3 runs 15 residues. Looked up from germline, CDR1 is SGHTA and CDR2 is FQGNSA. The CDR3 DNA sequence: TGTGCCAGCAGCTCGCGACCGGACACCCAAGAGACCCAGTACTTC. This codes for CASSSRPDTQETQYF. Supplemented by reference TRBV7-2 and TRBJ2-5, the full variable domain reads GAGVSQSPSNKVTEKGKDVELRCDPISGHTALYWYRQSLGQGLEFLIYFQGNSAPDKSGLPSDRFSAERTGGSVSTLTIQRTQQEDSAVYLCASSSRPDTQETQYFGPGTRLLVL.

A single count supports this clone. The rearrangement uses TRBV19 and TRBJ2-7; 10 positions match TRBD2. Germline loops: CDR1 LNHDA, CDR2 SQIVND (reference sequence). V lost 3 bases to trimming and J lost 5 bases; unmatched junction nucleotides: 22. The CDR3 length is 20 residues. The CDR3 sequence is CASSMWKGRLRSSGRNEQYF. The CDR3 DNA is TGTGCCAGTAGTATGTGGAAGGGCAGACTCCGGTCTAGCGGGAGAAACGAGCAGTACTTC.

In this sample, this clone turned up once. The chain joins TRBV7-2 to TRBJ2-3; tentatively, D is TRBD2 (5 bases). The V end was cut by 3 bases, the J end by 5 bases, with 18 bases between. CDR1 is SGHTA, CDR2 FQGNSA, per germline. The CDR3 covers 16 residues. The CDR3 sequence is CASSLGATRAGDTQYF. Here the CDR3 DNA reads TGTGCCAGCAGCTTGGGAGCGACTCGGGCGGGAGATACGCAGTATTTT.

V gene TRBV4-3 combines with J gene TRBJ2-5; the match to TRBD2 covers 8 bases. There are 16 residues in the CDR3. Germline V gives CDR1 LGHNA, CDR2 YSLEER. V shed 0 bases, J shed 2 bases, and the junction held 5 bases outside the gene matches. In nucleotides, the CDR3 is TGCGCCAGCAGCCAAGAGGTAGCGGGGCTTCAAGAGACCCAGTACTTC. Its protein is CASSQEVAGLQETQYF.